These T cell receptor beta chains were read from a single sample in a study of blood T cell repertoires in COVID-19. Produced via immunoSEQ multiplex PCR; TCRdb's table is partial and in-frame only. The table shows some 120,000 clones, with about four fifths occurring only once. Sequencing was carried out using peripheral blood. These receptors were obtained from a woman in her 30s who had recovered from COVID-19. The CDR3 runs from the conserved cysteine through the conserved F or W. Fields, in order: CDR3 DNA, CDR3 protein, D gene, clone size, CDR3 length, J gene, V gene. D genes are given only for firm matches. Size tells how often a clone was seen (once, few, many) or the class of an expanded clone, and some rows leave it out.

cdr3_nt: TGTGCCAGCAGCCCCTTCTCCAGCGGGGGGTATAACAATGAGCAGTTCTTC
cdr3_aa: CASSPFSSGGYNNEQFF
d_call: TRBD2
clone_size: -
cdr3_length: 17
j_call: TRBJ2-1
v_call: TRBV7-3

cdr3_nt: TGCGCCAGCAGCTTGGCCGCTAGCGGTCGCGCAGATACGCAGTATTTT
cdr3_aa: CASSLAASGRADTQYF
d_call: TRBD2
clone_size: -
cdr3_length: 16
j_call: TRBJ2-3
v_call: TRBV5-1

cdr3_nt: TGTGCCAGTAGTATCGACAGGGTTCAGCCCCAGCATTTT
cdr3_aa: CASSIDRVQPQHF
d_call: TRBD1
clone_size: -
cdr3_length: 13
j_call: TRBJ1-5
v_call: TRBV19

cdr3_nt: TGTGCCAGCAGCCAAGAGGGGAGCTATGGCTACACCTTC
cdr3_aa: CASSQEGSYGYTF
d_call: -
clone_size: few
cdr3_length: 13
j_call: TRBJ1-2
v_call: TRBV3-1/TRBV3-2

cdr3_nt: TGCGCCAGCAGCCAAGATCAATTGCAGCCCCAGCATTTT
cdr3_aa: CASSQDQLQPQHF
d_call: -
clone_size: -
cdr3_length: 13
j_call: TRBJ1-5
v_call: TRBV4-1

cdr3_nt: TGTGCTAGTGGTTTGGTCCAAAAAAACCGGGGTTCTCAATCCCTCTACGAGCAGTACTTC
cdr3_aa: CASGLVQKNRGSQSLYEQYF
d_call: -
clone_size: -
cdr3_length: 20
j_call: TRBJ2-7
v_call: TRBV12-5

cdr3_nt: TGTGCCAGCAGCTTAATATGGACTAGCGGGAGTGGGGAGCAGTACTTC
cdr3_aa: CASSLIWTSGSGEQYF
d_call: TRBD2
clone_size: -
cdr3_length: 16
j_call: TRBJ2-7
v_call: TRBV7-6

cdr3_nt: TGTGCCTTCGGGCGGCGGGGGACAGATACGCAGTATTTT
cdr3_aa: CAFGRRGTDTQYF
d_call: TRBD2
clone_size: -
cdr3_length: 13
j_call: TRBJ2-3
v_call: TRBV10-3

cdr3_nt: TGTGCCAGTAGTACGATGGACAGGGACGGCTATGGCTACACCTTC
cdr3_aa: CASSTMDRDGYGYTF
d_call: TRBD1
clone_size: once
cdr3_length: 15
j_call: TRBJ1-2
v_call: TRBV19

cdr3_nt: TGTGCCAGCAGCCAAGGGGGGGGCGGCGGAGAGACCCAGTACTTC
cdr3_aa: CASSQGGGGGETQYF
d_call: -
clone_size: -
cdr3_length: 15
j_call: TRBJ2-5
v_call: TRBV3-1/TRBV3-2

cdr3_nt: TGTGCCAGCAGCCCCCAGGGCGGGGGGTACCACGAGCAGTACTTC
cdr3_aa: CASSPQGGGYHEQYF
d_call: TRBD2
clone_size: -
cdr3_length: 15
j_call: TRBJ2-7
v_call: TRBV7-9

cdr3_nt: TGTGCCAGCAGTCCTCTCAAAACGCCAGGGGCGTATTCTGGGGCCAACGTCCTGACTTTC
cdr3_aa: CASSPLKTPGAYSGANVLTF
d_call: -
clone_size: -
cdr3_length: 20
j_call: TRBJ2-6
v_call: TRBV27

cdr3_nt: TGTGCCAGCAGCAAAGCGGGACAGGCTAACTATGGCTACACCTTC
cdr3_aa: CASSKAGQANYGYTF
d_call: -
clone_size: -
cdr3_length: 15
j_call: TRBJ1-2
v_call: TRBV21-1

cdr3_nt: TGTGCTAGTGGTTTGTATATATCGGAAGACAATCAGCCCCAACATTTT
cdr3_aa: CASGLYISEDNQPQHF
d_call: -
clone_size: -
cdr3_length: 16
j_call: TRBJ1-5
v_call: TRBV12-5

cdr3_nt: TGTGCCAGCAGTTTATGGGGGACAGGATCGGGAACTTTGAATCAGCCCCAGCATTTT
cdr3_aa: CASSLWGTGSGTLNQPQHF
d_call: TRBD1
clone_size: -
cdr3_length: 19
j_call: TRBJ1-5
v_call: TRBV27

cdr3_nt: TGTGCCAGCAGCCAAGGCCTAGCCGGGGTCGGGGAGCTGTTTTTT
cdr3_aa: CASSQGLAGVGELFF
d_call: -
clone_size: once
cdr3_length: 15
j_call: TRBJ2-2
v_call: TRBV7-3

cdr3_nt: TGTGCCAGCAGTGAGTTGGGACAGGGGGCTCACGAGCAGTACTTC
cdr3_aa: CASSELGQGAHEQYF
d_call: TRBD1
clone_size: -
cdr3_length: 15
j_call: TRBJ2-7
v_call: TRBV25-1

cdr3_nt: TGTGCCAGTAGTACCGGACAGAGCTCTGGAAACACCATATATTTT
cdr3_aa: CASSTGQSSGNTIYF
d_call: -
clone_size: -
cdr3_length: 15
j_call: TRBJ1-3
v_call: TRBV19

cdr3_nt: TGCGCCAGCAGCCAAGGGGAGAGGGCGAGCTTCACCGGGGAGCTGTTTTTT
cdr3_aa: CASSQGERASFTGELFF
d_call: -
clone_size: -
cdr3_length: 17
j_call: TRBJ2-2
v_call: TRBV4-1

cdr3_nt: TGTGCCAGCAACCAGGGGGGCCTAAACACTGAAGCTTTCTTT
cdr3_aa: CASNQGGLNTEAFF
d_call: TRBD1
clone_size: -
cdr3_length: 14
j_call: TRBJ1-1
v_call: TRBV27

cdr3_nt: TGTGCCACTAACAGGGGGCTAATGAACACTGAAGCTTTCTTT
cdr3_aa: CATNRGLMNTEAFF
d_call: TRBD1
clone_size: few
cdr3_length: 14
j_call: TRBJ1-1
v_call: TRBV2

cdr3_nt: TGTGCCAGCAGTTCCGGGGACACCCGGCCATTCTTC
cdr3_aa: CASSSGDTRPFF
d_call: -
clone_size: -
cdr3_length: 12
j_call: TRBJ2-1
v_call: TRBV7-3

cdr3_nt: TGTGCCAGCAGCTTAGAAGGGGTTAGCACAGATACGCAGTATTTT
cdr3_aa: CASSLEGVSTDTQYF
d_call: -
clone_size: once
cdr3_length: 15
j_call: TRBJ2-3
v_call: TRBV11-3

cdr3_nt: TGTGCCAGCGGGGGGACTTCTAGGGGCCCCCAGCATTTT
cdr3_aa: CASGGTSRGPQHF
d_call: -
clone_size: -
cdr3_length: 13
j_call: TRBJ1-5
v_call: TRBV2

cdr3_nt: TGTGCCAGCTCACCACGGCTAGCGGGGGGGCCTCGTGACACCGGGGAGCTGTTTTTT
cdr3_aa: CASSPRLAGGPRDTGELFF
d_call: TRBD2
clone_size: -
cdr3_length: 19
j_call: TRBJ2-2
v_call: TRBV18

cdr3_nt: TGTGCCAGCAGCTCCAATCCCCGGGACAGGGGTCGAGATGGCTACACCTTC
cdr3_aa: CASSSNPRDRGRDGYTF
d_call: TRBD1
clone_size: few
cdr3_length: 17
j_call: TRBJ1-2
v_call: TRBV7-9

cdr3_nt: TGTGCCTGGAGCCGGGCCCAGGGCAAAAACATTCAGTACTTC
cdr3_aa: CAWSRAQGKNIQYF
d_call: -
clone_size: -
cdr3_length: 14
j_call: TRBJ2-4
v_call: TRBV30

cdr3_nt: TGCAGCGTTGTTAGGGGGCCCGGGGACACTGAAGCTTTCTTT
cdr3_aa: CSVVRGPGDTEAFF
d_call: TRBD1
clone_size: -
cdr3_length: 14
j_call: TRBJ1-1
v_call: TRBV29-1

cdr3_nt: TGTGCCAGCAGCCACGGACTAGCGGGGGAGAGCTCCTACGAGCAGTACTTC
cdr3_aa: CASSHGLAGESSYEQYF
d_call: TRBD2
clone_size: -
cdr3_length: 17
j_call: TRBJ2-7
v_call: TRBV6-2/TRBV6-3

cdr3_nt: TGTGCCAGTAGTAACACTCTAGCGGGGGTTAGCACAGATACGCAGTATTTT
cdr3_aa: CASSNTLAGVSTDTQYF
d_call: TRBD2
clone_size: -
cdr3_length: 17
j_call: TRBJ2-3
v_call: TRBV19

cdr3_nt: TGTGCCAGCAGCTGGGACAGCTCCTATAATTCACCCCTCCACTTT
cdr3_aa: CASSWDSSYNSPLHF
d_call: TRBD1
clone_size: -
cdr3_length: 15
j_call: TRBJ1-6
v_call: TRBV7-3

cdr3_nt: TGTGCCAGCAGTGAAGGGCTAGCGGGAAGGGAGACCCAGTACTTC
cdr3_aa: CASSEGLAGRETQYF
d_call: TRBD2
clone_size: -
cdr3_length: 15
j_call: TRBJ2-5
v_call: TRBV6-1

cdr3_nt: TGTGCCAGCAGTTCAGGGATGAACACTGAAGCTTTCTTT
cdr3_aa: CASSSGMNTEAFF
d_call: -
clone_size: -
cdr3_length: 13
j_call: TRBJ1-1
v_call: TRBV6-5

cdr3_nt: TGTGCCAGCAGCGTAGCGGGACTAGAGAATGAGCAGTTCTTC
cdr3_aa: CASSVAGLENEQFF
d_call: TRBD2
clone_size: -
cdr3_length: 14
j_call: TRBJ2-1
v_call: TRBV9

cdr3_nt: TGTGCCAGCAGCCCCCAGGGGACAGGGGCCAATGAGCAGTTCTTC
cdr3_aa: CASSPQGTGANEQFF
d_call: TRBD1
clone_size: -
cdr3_length: 15
j_call: TRBJ2-1
v_call: TRBV7-3

cdr3_nt: TGTGCCAGCAGTTTTTACGGCGGTAACGAGCAGTACTTC
cdr3_aa: CASSFYGGNEQYF
d_call: -
clone_size: few
cdr3_length: 13
j_call: TRBJ2-7
v_call: TRBV12-3/TRBV12-4

cdr3_nt: TGTGCCAGCTCCCTCGAGGGTATAAACTATGGCTACACCTTC
cdr3_aa: CASSLEGINYGYTF
d_call: -
clone_size: -
cdr3_length: 14
j_call: TRBJ1-2
v_call: TRBV18

cdr3_nt: TGTGCCAGCAGTGACCCCGACGGGAGCTATAATTCACCCCTCCACTTT
cdr3_aa: CASSDPDGSYNSPLHF
d_call: -
clone_size: -
cdr3_length: 16
j_call: TRBJ1-6
v_call: TRBV25-1

cdr3_nt: TGTGCCAGCAATCCTCACAGGGGGCAGGCTGAAGCTTTCTTT
cdr3_aa: CASNPHRGQAEAFF
d_call: TRBD1
clone_size: -
cdr3_length: 14
j_call: TRBJ1-1
v_call: TRBV2

cdr3_nt: TGTGCCAGCAGCTTGAGACAGGGGGCCTTGGCCGGGGAGCTGTTTTTT
cdr3_aa: CASSLRQGALAGELFF
d_call: TRBD1
clone_size: -
cdr3_length: 16
j_call: TRBJ2-2
v_call: TRBV7-8

cdr3_nt: TGCGCCAGCAGCTCCTCAGGACAGGCCTTCTATGGCTACACCTTC
cdr3_aa: CASSSSGQAFYGYTF
d_call: TRBD1
clone_size: -
cdr3_length: 15
j_call: TRBJ1-2
v_call: TRBV5-1

cdr3_nt: TGTGCCACTACAGGACAGGGGCGTTCCTCTGGAAACACCATATATTTT
cdr3_aa: CATTGQGRSSGNTIYF
d_call: TRBD1
clone_size: -
cdr3_length: 16
j_call: TRBJ1-3
v_call: TRBV19

cdr3_nt: TGTGCCACCAGTCGACCACAAGTTACGGCCTTTATTTATAGCGGCAATCAGCCCCAGCATTTT
cdr3_aa: CATSRPQVTAFIYSGNQPQHF
d_call: -
clone_size: -
cdr3_length: 21
j_call: TRBJ1-5
v_call: TRBV24-1

cdr3_nt: TGTGCCAGTAGTATACCCGGGACTGAAGAGACCCAGTACTTC
cdr3_aa: CASSIPGTEETQYF
d_call: -
clone_size: -
cdr3_length: 14
j_call: TRBJ2-5
v_call: TRBV19

cdr3_nt: TGCAGCGTCCCTGGTCTCGGACCCAGGGGGCGCATGCAGTATTTT
cdr3_aa: CSVPGLGPRGRMQYF
d_call: TRBD1
clone_size: -
cdr3_length: 15
j_call: TRBJ2-3
v_call: TRBV29-1

cdr3_nt: TGCGCCAGCAGCTTGACGGGGGACAGGCATAGCTATGGCTACACCTTC
cdr3_aa: CASSLTGDRHSYGYTF
d_call: TRBD1
clone_size: -
cdr3_length: 16
j_call: TRBJ1-2
v_call: TRBV5-1

cdr3_nt: TGTGCCAGCAGCTTGTCTCATGCCCAGGGGCTACCGAACACTGAAGCTTTCTTT
cdr3_aa: CASSLSHAQGLPNTEAFF
d_call: -
clone_size: -
cdr3_length: 18
j_call: TRBJ1-1
v_call: TRBV5-6

cdr3_nt: TGTGCCAGCAGCCAGCAGGGGAGGGGAGGGAGCAATCAGCCCCAGCATTTT
cdr3_aa: CASSQQGRGGSNQPQHF
d_call: -
clone_size: few
cdr3_length: 17
j_call: TRBJ1-5
v_call: TRBV3-1/TRBV3-2

cdr3_nt: TGTGCCAGCAGTTACTCGCAGGGTTCGGGCTCACCCCTCCACTTT
cdr3_aa: CASSYSQGSGSPLHF
d_call: -
clone_size: -
cdr3_length: 15
j_call: TRBJ1-6
v_call: TRBV6-5

cdr3_nt: TGTGCCAGCAGCTTAGATGGGACAGTCGACAATGAGCAGTTCTTC
cdr3_aa: CASSLDGTVDNEQFF
d_call: TRBD1
clone_size: -
cdr3_length: 15
j_call: TRBJ2-1
v_call: TRBV11-3

cdr3_nt: TGTGCCAGCAGTTTAGACAGGAGAAGGGTTAACACCGGGGAGCTGTTTTTT
cdr3_aa: CASSLDRRRVNTGELFF
d_call: -
clone_size: -
cdr3_length: 17
j_call: TRBJ2-2
v_call: TRBV27

cdr3_nt: TGTGCCAGCAGTAATCCCGAACAGGGGTGGAATCAGCCCCAGCATTTT
cdr3_aa: CASSNPEQGWNQPQHF
d_call: TRBD1
clone_size: -
cdr3_length: 16
j_call: TRBJ1-5
v_call: TRBV6-2/TRBV6-3

cdr3_nt: TGCAGTGCTAGTGCGCGGGGGGGTTTTAGCACAGATACGCAGTATTTT
cdr3_aa: CSASARGGFSTDTQYF
d_call: TRBD2
clone_size: -
cdr3_length: 16
j_call: TRBJ2-3
v_call: TRBV20-1

cdr3_nt: TGTGCCAGCAGTCGAGACCCGAACAGGGGACCCTATAATTCACCCCTCCACTTT
cdr3_aa: CASSRDPNRGPYNSPLHF
d_call: TRBD1
clone_size: -
cdr3_length: 18
j_call: TRBJ1-6
v_call: TRBV6-6

cdr3_nt: TGCGCCAGCACCCCAGGGACAGGGAACACTGAAGCTTTCTTT
cdr3_aa: CASTPGTGNTEAFF
d_call: TRBD1
clone_size: -
cdr3_length: 14
j_call: TRBJ1-1
v_call: TRBV5-1

cdr3_nt: TGTGCTAGTGGTTTGGTAGCGACAGGGGAATTTGAAAAGGAGCAGTACTTC
cdr3_aa: CASGLVATGEFEKEQYF
d_call: TRBD1
clone_size: -
cdr3_length: 17
j_call: TRBJ2-7
v_call: TRBV12-5